Below, 9 T cell receptor beta chains from the same sample are listed, as sequenced in a study of cytomegalovirus exposure and HLA in healthy donors. The PCR contained 60 Vbeta and 13 Jbeta primers. The repertoire was sequenced with immunoSEQ multiplex PCR; TCRdb's copy has only in-frame clones and lacks some. The repertoire shows some 110,000 clones; the top ten hold about 2.7%. Specimen: PBMCs. The receptors here all came from a man in his thirties or forties in good health and CMV-seronegative.

The rearrangement uses TRBV5-1 and TRBJ1-6, with D uncertain. Germline CDR1 and CDR2: SGHRS and YFSETQ. Trimming stripped 4 bases from V and 0 bases from J, with 11 bases between. The CDR3 has 16 amino acids. Here the CDR3 reads CASSPRGTSYNSPLHF. The CDR3 DNA sequence: TGCGCCAGCAGCCCCCGCGGAACCTCCTATAATTCACCCCTCCACTTT.

The chain employs TRBV27 and TRBJ2-5, with 7 bases that match TRBD2. The CDR3 is 16 amino acids. From germline, CDR1 is MNHEY and CDR2 SMNVEV (reference sequence). V trimming: 1 base; J trimming: 1 base; junction bases outside the gene matches: 6. The chain's CDR3 is CASSLFAGVSQETQYF. The DNA for the CDR3 is TGTGCCAGCAGTTTATTTGCGGGAGTCTCCCAAGAGACCCAGTACTTC.

V gene TRBV10-3 combines with J gene TRBJ2-5; D perhaps matches TRBD2 (6 bases). V was trimmed by 6 bases and J by 3 bases, leaving 11 bases between them. CDR1 and CDR2 (germline): ENHRY, SYGVKD. The CDR3 loop spans 13 amino acids. CDR3 protein: CAISPREKETQYF. For the CDR3, the DNA is TGTGCCATCAGCCCTCGGGAGAAAGAGACCCAGTACTTC.

The genes are TRBV19 and TRBJ1-5, with no clear D. Germline values: CDR1 LNHDA, CDR2 SQIVND (reference sequence). This CDR3 has 13 residues. V was trimmed by 7 bases and J by 5 bases, leaving 12 bases between them. DNA of the CDR3: TGTGCCAGTACTGGAGACGGTGATCAGCCCCAGCATTTT. This sequence encodes CASTGDGDQPQHF.

The chain employs TRBV6-1 and TRBJ1-1; D is ambiguous. CDR3 length equals 12 residues. Trimming removed 2 bases from V and 1 base from J, with 2 bases in between. The germline V gene encodes CDR1 MNHNS and CDR2 SASEGT. This CDR3 is CASSEQNTEAFF. In DNA, the CDR3 is TGTGCCAGCAGTGAACAGAACACTGAAGCTTTCTTT.

The V call is TRBV27, the J call TRBJ2-7, with a weak D call TRBD1 (5 bases). Trimming took 0 bases from V and 5 from J, leaving 11 bases between them. Looked up from germline, CDR1 is MNHEY and CDR2 is SMNVEV (reference sequence). This CDR3 contains 14 residues. The CDR3 loop reads CASSLSQGRDEQYF. The CDR3 region has the DNA TGTGCCAGCAGTTTATCGCAGGGTCGGGACGAGCAGTACTTC.

V gene TRBV29-1 combines with J gene TRBJ2-1; TRBD1 agrees at 8 bases. Looked up from germline, CDR1 is SQVTM and CDR2 is ANQGSEA. The length of the CDR3 is 18 residues. V was pared by 0 bases and J by 5 bases, with 15 bases of the junction left unmatched. CDR3 region: CSVEDSVRGQAANNEQFF. For the CDR3, the DNA is TGCAGCGTTGAAGATTCGGTCAGGGGGCAGGCCGCGAACAATGAGCAGTTCTTC.

The J gene is TRBJ2-1, the V gene TRBV30; TRBD1 matches at 8 bases. J was trimmed by 4 bases and V by 0 bases; bases with no gene match: 2. CDR3 length: 14 amino acids. Germline V CDR1 and CDR2: GTSNPN, SVGIG (reference sequence). The CDR3 DNA sequence: TGTGCCTGGAGTGTAGGACAGGGTTACAATGAGCAGTTCTTC. It codes for CAWSVGQGYNEQFF.

The chain has TRBV6-6 and TRBJ2-3; D is ambiguous. Germline V gene lookup returns CDR1 MNHNY and CDR2 SVGAGI (reference sequence). The CDR3 runs to 14 residues. Trimming left V 1 base short and J 1 base short, with 6 bases between. In DNA form, the CDR3 reads TGTGCCAGCAGTTACTACTTCGGCACAGATACGCAGTATTTT. Its translation: CASSYYFGTDTQYF.